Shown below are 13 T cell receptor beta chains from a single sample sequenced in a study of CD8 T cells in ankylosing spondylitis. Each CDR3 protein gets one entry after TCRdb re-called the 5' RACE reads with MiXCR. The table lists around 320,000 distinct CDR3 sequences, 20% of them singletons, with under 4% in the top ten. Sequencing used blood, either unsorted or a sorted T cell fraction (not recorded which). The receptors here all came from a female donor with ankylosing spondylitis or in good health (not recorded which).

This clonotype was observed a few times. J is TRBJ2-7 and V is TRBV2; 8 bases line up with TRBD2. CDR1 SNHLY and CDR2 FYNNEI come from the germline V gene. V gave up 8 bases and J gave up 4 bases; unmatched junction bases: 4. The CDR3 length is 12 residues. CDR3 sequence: CASEREQYEQYF. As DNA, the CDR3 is TGTGCCAGCGAGCGGGAGCAGTACGAGCAGTACTTC.

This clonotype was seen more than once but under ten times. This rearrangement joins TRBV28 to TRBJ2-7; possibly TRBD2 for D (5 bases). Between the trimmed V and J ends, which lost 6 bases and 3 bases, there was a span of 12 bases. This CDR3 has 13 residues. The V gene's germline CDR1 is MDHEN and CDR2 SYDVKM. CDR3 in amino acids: CASRPYGNYEQYF. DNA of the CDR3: TGTGCCAGCAGACCCTACGGGAACTACGAGCAGTACTTC.

CDR3 in DNA: TGTGCCAGCAGTTACTCGCGACAGGGGGGCACTGAAGCTTTCTTT. This gives the protein CASSYSRQGGTEAFF. The chain recombines TRBV6-5 with TRBJ1-1, with 9 bases matching TRBD1. V was clipped by 0 bases and J by 4 bases; unmatched bases: 3. The CDR3 has 15 residues. Germline CDR1 reads MNHEY; CDR2 reads SVGAGI.

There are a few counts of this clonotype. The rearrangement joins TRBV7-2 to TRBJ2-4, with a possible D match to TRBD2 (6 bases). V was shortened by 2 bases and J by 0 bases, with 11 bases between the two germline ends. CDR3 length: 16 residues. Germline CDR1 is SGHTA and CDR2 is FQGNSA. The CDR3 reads CASSLRAGLAKNIQYF. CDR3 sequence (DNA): TGTGCCAGCAGCTTACGGGCGGGGCTAGCCAAAAACATTCAGTACTTC.

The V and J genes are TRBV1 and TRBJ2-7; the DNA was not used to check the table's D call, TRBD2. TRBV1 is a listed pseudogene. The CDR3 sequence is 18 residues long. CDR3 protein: CTSSKSTGGPSPGYEQYF. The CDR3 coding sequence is TGTACCAGCAGCAAATCAACCGGGGGGCCGAGTCCAGGCTACGAGCAGTACTTC.

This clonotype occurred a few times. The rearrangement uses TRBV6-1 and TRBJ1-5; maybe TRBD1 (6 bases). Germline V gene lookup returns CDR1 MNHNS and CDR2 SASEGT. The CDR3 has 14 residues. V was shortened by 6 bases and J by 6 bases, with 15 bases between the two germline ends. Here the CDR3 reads CASSSHREGQPQHF. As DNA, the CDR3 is TGTGCCAGCAGCTCCCACAGGGAGGGTCAGCCCCAGCATTTT.

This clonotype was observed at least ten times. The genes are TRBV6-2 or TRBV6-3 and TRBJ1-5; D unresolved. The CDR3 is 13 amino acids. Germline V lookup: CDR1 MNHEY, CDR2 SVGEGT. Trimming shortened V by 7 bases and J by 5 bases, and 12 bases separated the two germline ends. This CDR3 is CASTLDPYQPQHF. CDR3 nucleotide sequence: TGTGCCAGCACTCTTGACCCATATCAGCCCCAGCATTTT.

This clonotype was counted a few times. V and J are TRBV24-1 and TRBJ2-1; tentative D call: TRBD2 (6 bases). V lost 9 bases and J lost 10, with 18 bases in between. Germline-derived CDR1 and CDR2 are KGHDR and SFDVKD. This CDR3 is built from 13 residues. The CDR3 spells CATRGLGVGEQFF. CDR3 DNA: TGTGCCACCCGGGGACTTGGGGTCGGGGAGCAGTTCTTC.

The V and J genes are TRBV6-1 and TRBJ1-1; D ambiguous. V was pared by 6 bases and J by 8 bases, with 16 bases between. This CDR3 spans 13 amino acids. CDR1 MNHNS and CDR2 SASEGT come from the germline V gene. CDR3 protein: CASRIQRGGEAFF. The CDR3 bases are TGTGCCAGCAGGATCCAGCGGGGAGGGGAAGCTTTCTTT.

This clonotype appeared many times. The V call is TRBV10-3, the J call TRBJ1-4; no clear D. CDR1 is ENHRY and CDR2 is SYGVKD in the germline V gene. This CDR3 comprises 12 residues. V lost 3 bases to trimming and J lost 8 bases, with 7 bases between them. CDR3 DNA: TGTGCCATCAGTGAATCGGAAGAAAAACTGTTTTTT. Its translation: CAISESEEKLFF.

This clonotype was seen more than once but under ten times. CDR3 coding DNA: TGTGCCAGCAGCTTAAGGGGTCTCCTGGTGTCGGGGAAGAACACTGAAGCTTTCTTT. Its protein is CASSLRGLLVSGKNTEAFF. The rearrangement links TRBV7-6 to TRBJ1-1; TRBD1 is a possible D gene (5 bases). The CDR3 has 19 amino acids. Germline lookup yields CDR1 SGHVS and CDR2 FNYEAQ. V lost 2 bases, J lost 1 base, and 23 bases lay in between.

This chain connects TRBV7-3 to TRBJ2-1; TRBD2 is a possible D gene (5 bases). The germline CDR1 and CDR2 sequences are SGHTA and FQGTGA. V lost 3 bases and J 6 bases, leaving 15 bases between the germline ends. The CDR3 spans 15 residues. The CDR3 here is CASSFYAGLSNEQFF. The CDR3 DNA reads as TGTGCCAGCAGCTTTTACGCTGGACTCAGCAATGAGCAGTTCTTC.

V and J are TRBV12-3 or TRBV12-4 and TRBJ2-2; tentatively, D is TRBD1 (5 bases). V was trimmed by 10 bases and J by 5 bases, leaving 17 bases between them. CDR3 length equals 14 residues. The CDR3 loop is CATLTSGLTGELFF. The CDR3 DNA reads TGTGCCACGCTAACTTCAGGGTTAACCGGGGAGCTGTTTTTT.